This TCR beta chain was profiled in a study of cytomegalovirus exposure and HLA in healthy donors. For the study at large: Of some 360 genotyped donors, more than 75% clustered with self-reported Caucasian donors. Study-level findings and limits: DRB1 had the most TCR associations and HLA-C the fewest, a later analysis found, with rates varying by HLA locus.

A note on this clone: As yet, its antigen is unknown.

Both 60 Vbeta primers and 13 Jbeta primers went into the PCR. TCRdb keeps only in-frame clones here, not all; method: immunoSEQ multiplex PCR. The table lists around 120,000 clones, roughly 70% of them singletons, with about a tenth in the top ten. Source material: PBMCs. The clonotype originates from a man aged 40-49 years in good health and CMV-seropositive.

This CDR3 is CASSQDFSGALNGETQYF. The CDR3, as DNA: TGTGCCAGCAGCCAAGATTTTTCGGGAGCCCTAAATGGGGAGACCCAGTACTTC. V and J are TRBV4-2 and TRBJ2-5; tentatively, D is TRBD2 (6 bases). Germline values: CDR1 LGHNA, CDR2 YNFKEQ. Trimming took off 0 bases at V and 5 bases at J, with 22 bases between the two ends. The CDR3 runs 18 residues.